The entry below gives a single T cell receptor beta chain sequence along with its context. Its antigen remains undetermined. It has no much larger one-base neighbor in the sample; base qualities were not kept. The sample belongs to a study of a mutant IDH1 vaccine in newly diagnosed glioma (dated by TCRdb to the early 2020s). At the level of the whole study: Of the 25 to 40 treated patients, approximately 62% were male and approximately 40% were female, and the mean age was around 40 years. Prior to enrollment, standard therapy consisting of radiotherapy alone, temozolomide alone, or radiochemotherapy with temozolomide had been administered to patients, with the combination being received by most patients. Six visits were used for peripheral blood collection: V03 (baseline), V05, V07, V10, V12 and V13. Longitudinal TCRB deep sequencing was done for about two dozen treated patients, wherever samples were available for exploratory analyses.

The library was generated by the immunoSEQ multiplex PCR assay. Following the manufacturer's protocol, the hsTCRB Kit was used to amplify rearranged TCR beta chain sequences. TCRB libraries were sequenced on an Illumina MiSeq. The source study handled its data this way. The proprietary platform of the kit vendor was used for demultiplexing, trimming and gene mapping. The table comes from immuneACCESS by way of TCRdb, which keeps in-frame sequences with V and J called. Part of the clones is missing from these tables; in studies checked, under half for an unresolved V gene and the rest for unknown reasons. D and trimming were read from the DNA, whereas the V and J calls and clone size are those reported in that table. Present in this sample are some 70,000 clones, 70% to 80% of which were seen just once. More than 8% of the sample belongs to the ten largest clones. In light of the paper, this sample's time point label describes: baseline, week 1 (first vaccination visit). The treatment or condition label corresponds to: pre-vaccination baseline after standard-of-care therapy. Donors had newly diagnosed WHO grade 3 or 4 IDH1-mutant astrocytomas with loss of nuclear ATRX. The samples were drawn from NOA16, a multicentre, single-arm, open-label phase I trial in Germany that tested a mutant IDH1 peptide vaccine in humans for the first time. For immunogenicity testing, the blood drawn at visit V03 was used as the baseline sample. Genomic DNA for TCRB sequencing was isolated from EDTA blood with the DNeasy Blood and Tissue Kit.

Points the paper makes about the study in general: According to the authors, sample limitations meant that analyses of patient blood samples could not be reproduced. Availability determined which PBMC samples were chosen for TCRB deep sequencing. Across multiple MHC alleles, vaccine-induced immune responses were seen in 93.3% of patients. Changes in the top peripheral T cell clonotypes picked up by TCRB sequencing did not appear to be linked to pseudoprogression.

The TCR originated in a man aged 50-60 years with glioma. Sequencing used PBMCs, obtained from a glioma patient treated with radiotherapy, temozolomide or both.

The nucleotides are TGTGCCAGCAGCTTACCAGGGGCTGGTAATGAAAAACTGTTTTTT. Its coded protein is CASSLPGAGNEKLFF. The V and J segments used are TRBV7-2 and TRBJ1-4; the D gene is possibly TRBD1, with 6 bases matching. Including cysteine and phenylalanine, the CDR3 has 15 amino acids. CDR3 DNA is the only sequence kept; it has 45 bases, read in frame from the first base. The germline V gene encodes CDR1 SGHTA and CDR2 FQGNSA. V is cut by 2 bases and J by 4 bases, and the space between the germline ends is 11 bases.